One sample yielded the 30 T cell receptor beta chains listed below, sequenced in a study of T cell responses to AZD1222 COVID-19 vaccine. Generated by immunoSEQ multiplex PCR, the TCRdb table keeps only in-frame clones and is missing some. The sample includes 160,000 or so clones, 90% to 95% of them seen just once. The sample consisted of peripheral blood, taken on day 0 of AZD1222 vaccination. These receptors originate from an adult in good health.

The rearrangement links TRBV7-6 to TRBJ2-3; perhaps D is TRBD1 or TRBD2 (6 bases each). With 0 bases removed from V and 3 bases from J, the gap between germline ends came to 16 bases. Germline-derived CDR1 and CDR2 are SGHVS and FNYEAQ. The CDR3 covers 17 residues. CDR3 coding DNA: TGTGCCAGCAGCTTAGCCTATCCCGGGGGCGGTACAGATACGCAGTATTTT. Translated, it gives CASSLAYPGGGTDTQYF.

A single count supports this clone. The chain links TRBV6-1 to TRBJ2-7; D gene ambiguous. CDR3 length: 13 residues. Germline CDR1 reads MNHNS; CDR2 reads SASEGT. V was cut by 3 bases and J by 1 base, with 7 bases left in between. The CDR3: CASSDRVSYEQYF. The CDR3 DNA reads TGTGCCAGCAGTGACCGAGTTTCCTACGAGCAGTACTTC.

The chain links TRBV3-1 (or the pseudogene TRBV3-2) to TRBJ1-4; D is possibly TRBD1 (5 bases). V was clipped by 1 base and J by 6 bases, with 12 bases between them. The CDR3 has 15 amino acids. Germline V gene data show CDR1 as LGHDT and CDR2 as YNNKEL (reference sequence). CDR3 bases: TGTGCCAGCAGCCAAGCGGGGGACCCCTATGAAAAACTGTTTTTT. Translating it yields CASSQAGDPYEKLFF.

CDR3 DNA: TGTGCCATCAGTGACAGGGCGGATGAGCAGTTCTTC. Translating gives CAISDRADEQFF. The chain carries TRBV10-3 and TRBJ2-1, with D maybe TRBD1 (5 bases). Germline values: CDR1 ENHRY, CDR2 SYGVKD. CDR3 length: 12 amino acids. Trimming cost V 3 bases and J 8 bases, with 8 bases left between them.

The J gene is TRBJ2-7, the V gene TRBV7-9, with 7 bases matching TRBD2. CDR3 length: 17 residues. Per the germline V gene, CDR1 is SEHNR and CDR2 is FQNEAQ (reference sequence). After removal of 3 bases from V and 0 bases from J, the junction contained 11 bases not matched to a gene. CDR3 nucleotides: TGTGCCAGCAGCTTTAATACGGGGGGTCCCGGCTCCTACGAGCAGTACTTC. It translates to CASSFNTGGPGSYEQYF.

The CDR3 loop reads CASSEAARSLNQPQHF. For the CDR3, the DNA is TGTGCCAGCAGTGAAGCTGCCAGGAGCCTCAATCAGCCCCAGCATTTT. J is TRBJ1-5 and V is TRBV2; unclear D gene. The CDR3 totals 16 residues. V dropped 0 bases and J dropped 3 bases, with 12 bases sitting between them. Germline assignment: CDR1 SNHLY and CDR2 FYNNEI.

The CDR3 DNA follows: TGTGCCAGTAGTATCGGGGTGGTCGATGAGCAGTTCTTC. It specifies CASSIGVVDEQFF. J is TRBJ2-1 and V is TRBV19; perhaps TRBD2 as D (5 bases). The V and J ends lost 3 bases and 8 bases respectively, with 11 bases between them. The CDR3 totals 13 residues. The germline gives CDR1 LNHDA, CDR2 SQIVND (reference sequence).

The V gene is TRBV6-5, the J gene TRBJ2-1; D is undetermined. CDR3 length: 12 residues. Germline V gene sequence: CDR1 MNHEY, CDR2 SVGAGI. V lost 2 bases to trimming and J lost 7 bases, with 6 bases between them. CDR3 sequence: CASSYGRNEQFF. The CDR3 DNA reads as TGTGCCAGCAGTTACGGCCGTAATGAGCAGTTCTTC.

The table lists this clone with a count of one. V usage is TRBV15 and J usage is TRBJ1-1; perhaps TRBD1 as D (6 bases). The germline V and J ends were trimmed by 9 bases and 3 bases, with 14 bases remaining between them. The CDR3 is 13 residues long. Germline loops: CDR1 LNHNV, CDR2 YYDKDF (reference sequence). The CDR3 DNA is TGTGCCACAGGGGGTGCGGACTACACTGAAGCTTTCTTT. This gives the protein CATGGADYTEAFF.

This chain links TRBV11-3 with TRBJ2-3; the D gene is possibly TRBD2 (7 bases). V lost 4 bases to trimming and J lost 5 bases, with 25 bases between them. The CDR3 runs 18 residues. CDR1 and CDR2 from the germline V gene are SGHNT and YENEEA. The CDR3 region is CASSSRWGGGGEEDTQYF. In nucleotides, the CDR3 is TGTGCCAGCAGCTCAAGGTGGGGTGGCGGGGGCGAGGAAGATACGCAGTATTTT. The full variable domain, in which reference TRBV11-3 and TRBJ2-3 provide the parts outside the CDR3, is EAGVVQSPRYKIIEKKQPVAFWCNPISGHNTLYWYLQNLGQGPELLIRYENEEAVDDSQLPKDRFSAERLKGVDSTLKIQPAELGDSAVYLCASSSRWGGGGEEDTQYFGPGTRLTVL.

This clone was observed a single time. The chain carries TRBV11-2 and TRBJ2-2; 8 positions match TRBD2. The V gene's germline CDR1 is SGHAT and CDR2 FQNNGV. This CDR3 region has 17 residues. V trimming: 5 bases; J trimming: 6 bases; junction bases outside the gene matches: 14. The CDR3 loop reads CASSPPGPGLGSGELFF. For the CDR3, the DNA is TGTGCCAGCAGCCCCCCGGGCCCGGGACTAGGGTCCGGGGAGCTGTTTTTT.

CDR3 amino acids: CASSRTSGGTYEQYF. As DNA, the CDR3 is TGTGCCAGCAGCCGGACTAGCGGGGGTACCTACGAGCAGTACTTC. The V and J genes are TRBV11-2 and TRBJ2-7, with TRBD2 matching 13 bases. CDR1 is SGHAT, CDR2 FQNNGV, per germline. With 5 bases clipped from V and 2 bases from J, the junction kept 3 bases outside the gene matches. There are 15 residues in the CDR3.

This clone was seen just once. The chain links TRBV30 to TRBJ1-2; D not resolved. Trimming took off 1 base at V and 5 bases at J, with 2 bases between the two ends. This CDR3 comprises 10 residues. Germline assignment: CDR1 GTSNPN and CDR2 SVGIG (reference sequence). The CDR3 protein is CAWSGYGYTF. Written as DNA, the CDR3 is TGTGCCTGGAGTGGGTATGGCTACACCTTC. Full variable domain (remainder filled in from reference TRBV30 and TRBJ1-2): SQTIHQWPATLVQPVGSPLSLECTVEGTSNPNLYWYRQAAGRGLQLLFYSVGIGQISSEVPQNLSASRPQDRQFILSSKKLLLSDSGFYLCAWSGYGYTFGSGTRLTVV.

The CDR3 DNA sequence: TGTGCCAGCAGCTTAGGTGGGCAGGGGGCGCGTGGCTACACCTTC. Amino acids: CASSLGGQGARGYTF. V gene TRBV11-2 combines with J gene TRBJ1-2, with 8 bases fitting TRBD1. Germline V CDR1 and CDR2: SGHAT, FQNNGV. With 1 base clipped from V and 7 bases from J, the junction kept 8 bases outside the gene matches. The CDR3 has 15 amino acids.

The chain combines TRBV2 with TRBJ1-1; D gene ambiguous. V lost 6 bases to trimming and J lost 6 bases, with 17 bases between them. CDR3 length: 14 residues. Germline assignment: CDR1 SNHLY and CDR2 FYNNEI. DNA of the CDR3: TGTGCCAGCAGAAAGACGGCCGCGGGCGCTGAAGCTTTCTTT. This translates into CASRKTAAGAEAFF.

The chain joins TRBV30 to TRBJ1-1; the D is unclear. The CDR3 extends over 11 amino acids. Trimming pared 1 base from V and 3 bases from J, leaving 3 bases between. Germline V lookup: CDR1 GTSNPN, CDR2 SVGIG (reference sequence). CDR3 sequence (DNA): TGTGCCTGGAGTGCGGACACTGAAGCTTTCTTT. Residues: CAWSADTEAFF.

This chain links TRBV3-1 (or the pseudogene TRBV3-2) with TRBJ1-1; D is ambiguous. CDR1 and CDR2 (germline): LGHDT, YNNKEL (reference sequence). Trimming removed 0 bases from V and 0 bases from J, with 5 bases in between. The CDR3 consists of 14 residues. The CDR3 region has the DNA TGTGCCAGCAGCCAAGACGGCATGAACACTGAAGCTTTCTTT. Residues: CASSQDGMNTEAFF.

The rearrangement joins TRBV30 to TRBJ1-6; possibly TRBD1 for D (5 bases). The CDR3 extends over 14 amino acids. Germline CDR1 is GTSNPN and CDR2 is SVGIG (reference sequence). V shed 0 bases and J shed 10 bases, with 13 bases lying between them. CDR3 sequence: CAWSVAEGASPLHF. CDR3 DNA sequence: TGTGCCTGGAGTGTAGCTGAAGGGGCCTCACCCCTCCACTTT.

The chain employs TRBV19 and TRBJ1-5; D gene unclear. The CDR3 contains 15 residues. CDR1 and CDR2 from the germline V gene are LNHDA and SQIVND (reference sequence). V shed 2 bases and J shed 1 base, with 9 bases lying between them. CDR3 protein: CASSIRGRSNQPQHF. The DNA for the CDR3 is TGTGCCAGTAGTATACGGGGTAGAAGCAATCAGCCCCAGCATTTT.

This chain connects TRBV19 to TRBJ1-1; TRBD1 matches 11 bases. Trimming at V came to 5 bases and at J to 4 bases, leaving 9 bases not matched to a gene. This CDR3 region has 16 residues. Germline loops: CDR1 LNHDA, CDR2 SQIVND (reference sequence). This CDR3 is CASSDMGGTGGTEAFF. Written as DNA, the CDR3 is TGTGCCAGTAGTGATATGGGCGGGACAGGGGGCACTGAAGCTTTCTTT.

The chain has TRBV24-1 and TRBJ2-1, with 11 bases matching TRBD2. The germline V gene has CDR1 KGHDR and CDR2 SFDVKD. This CDR3 spans 17 amino acids. With V trimmed by 3 bases and J by 8 bases, 11 bases remained unmatched. CDR3 sequence: CATSDILAGDEKDEQFF. The CDR3 DNA follows: TGTGCCACCAGTGATATACTAGCGGGAGATGAGAAGGATGAGCAGTTCTTC.

The V call is TRBV19, the J call TRBJ1-1, with a weak D call TRBD1 (5 bases). V dropped 1 base and J dropped 3 bases, with 6 bases sitting between them. The CDR3 has 13 amino acids. Germline V gives CDR1 LNHDA, CDR2 SQIVND (reference sequence). The CDR3 is CASSIVQDTEAFF. The CDR3 DNA follows: TGTGCCAGTAGTATAGTACAGGACACTGAAGCTTTCTTT.

This chain uses TRBV19 with TRBJ2-1; 7 nucleotides agree with TRBD2. This CDR3 region has 18 residues. J was trimmed by 2 bases and V by 3 bases; bases with no gene match: 13. Germline CDR1 is LNHDA and CDR2 is SQIVND (reference sequence). The CDR3 spells CASSIGIREAGAYNEQFF. The CDR3 coding sequence is TGTGCCAGTAGTATCGGGATCCGTGAGGCGGGAGCCTACAATGAGCAGTTCTTC. The whole variable domain, filled in from reference TRBV19 and TRBJ2-1, reads DGGITQSPKYLFRKEGQNVTLSCEQNLNHDAMYWYRQDPGQGLRLIYYSQIVNDFQKGDIAEGYSVSREKKESFPLTVTSAQKNPTAFYLCASSIGIREAGAYNEQFFGPGTRLTVL.

The chain is built from TRBV28 and TRBJ1-2; D remains ambiguous. Germline V gives CDR1 MDHEN, CDR2 SYDVKM. With 9 bases removed from V and 4 bases from J, the gap between germline ends came to 9 bases. The CDR3 extends over 11 amino acids. CDR3 DNA sequence: TGTGCCAGTTCAGCGTCCTATGGCTACACCTTC. It translates to CASSASYGYTF.

The V call is TRBV6-1, the J call TRBJ1-5; D unclear. Germline V gene lookup returns CDR1 MNHNS and CDR2 SASEGT. V was pared by 1 base and J by 6 bases, with 10 bases between. CDR3 length equals 14 residues. DNA for the CDR3: TGTGCCAGCAGTGAAGTTAGAGGGTTTCAGCCCCAGCATTTT. Residues: CASSEVRGFQPQHF.

The rearrangement uses TRBV9 and TRBJ2-7; D possibly corresponds to TRBD1 (5 bases). This CDR3 contains 15 residues. V was trimmed by 4 bases and J by 2 bases, leaving 16 bases between them. Germline V gene sequence: CDR1 SGDLS, CDR2 YYNGEE. The CDR3 here is CASSPRDGSPYEQYF. CDR3 DNA sequence: TGTGCCAGCAGCCCCAGGGATGGGTCCCCCTACGAGCAGTACTTC.

Worth noting for this clone: Relative to the germline gene, one junction end is altered; a read error may explain this. This chain links TRBV5-4 with TRBJ2-3, with TRBD2 matching 14 bases. Germline loops: CDR1 SGHNT, CDR2 YYREEE (reference sequence). The CDR3 extends over 15 amino acids. The CDR3 DNA sequence: TGTGCCAGCAGTTTGGGACTAGCGGGAGCAGATACGCAGTATTTT. Protein product: CASSLGLAGADTQYF.

This clone has just a few counts. The chain couples TRBV19 to TRBJ1-5; 9 positions match TRBD1. Unmatched junction bases numbered 4, after V lost 6 bases and J lost 1 base. The CDR3 has 15 residues. Germline V gene lookup returns CDR1 LNHDA and CDR2 SQIVND (reference sequence). The CDR3 DNA sequence: TGTGCCAGTAGATTTGACAGGGGGAGCAATCAGCCCCAGCATTTT. This encodes CASRFDRGSNQPQHF.

This chain connects TRBV6-5 to TRBJ1-6, with D unclear. V was clipped by 3 bases and J by 10 bases, with 13 bases between them. CDR3 length: 14 residues. Germline V gives CDR1 MNHEY, CDR2 SVGAGI. The CDR3 spells CASSYGPAGSPLHF. CDR3 coding DNA: TGTGCCAGCAGTTATGGGCCGGCGGGGTCACCCCTCCACTTT.

This chain uses TRBV5-1 with TRBJ1-2, with 7 nucleotides matching TRBD1. Germline V lookup: CDR1 SGHRS, CDR2 YFSETQ. J lost 6 bases, V lost 0 bases, and 2 bases had no gene match. This CDR3 comprises 13 residues. CDR3 region: CASSLDRGNGYTF. The CDR3, as DNA: TGCGCCAGCAGCTTGGACAGGGGAAATGGCTACACCTTC.